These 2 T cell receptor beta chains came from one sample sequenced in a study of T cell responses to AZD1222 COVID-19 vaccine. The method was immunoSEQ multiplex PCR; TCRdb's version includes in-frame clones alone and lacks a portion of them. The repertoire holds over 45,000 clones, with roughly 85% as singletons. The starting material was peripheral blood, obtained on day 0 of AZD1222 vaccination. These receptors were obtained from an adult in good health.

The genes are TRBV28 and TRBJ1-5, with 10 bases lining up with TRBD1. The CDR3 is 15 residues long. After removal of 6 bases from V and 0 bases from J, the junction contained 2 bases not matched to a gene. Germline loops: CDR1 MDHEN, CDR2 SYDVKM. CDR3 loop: CASRGQGGSNQPQHF. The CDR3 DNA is TGTGCCAGCAGAGGACAGGGGGGTAGCAATCAGCCCCAGCATTTT.

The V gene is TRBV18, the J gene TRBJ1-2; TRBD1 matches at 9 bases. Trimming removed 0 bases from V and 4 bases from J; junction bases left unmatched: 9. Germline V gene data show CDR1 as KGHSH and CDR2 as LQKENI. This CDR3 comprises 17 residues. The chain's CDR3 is CASSPPIKTGGAYGYTF. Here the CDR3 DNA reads TGTGCCAGCTCACCACCGATAAAAACAGGGGGCGCCTATGGCTACACCTTC.